This T cell receptor beta chain derives from a study of regulatory T cells in long-lasting Graves disease. For TCR beta, libraries came from iRepertoire HTBI primers and Arm-PCR of CDR3 regions. TCRdb ran MiXCR on the multiplex PCR reads and lists one entry per CDR3 protein. Counted here are about 520,000 distinct CDR3 sequences, more than 10% occurring once; the ten biggest clones make up over 7%. Time point described: newly diagnosed GD, antithyroid drugs for less than 3 months. PBMC RNA was the source of the TCR library. Trimming at V came to 2 bases and at J to 4 bases, leaving 14 bases not matched to a gene. Germline V gene lookup returns CDR1 MNHEY and CDR2 SMNVEV (reference sequence). The CDR3 is 18 amino acids. This clonotype was seen many times. These same records also appear under a second study, on T cells in Graves' hyperthyroidism and ophthalmopathy.

The sequence was obtained from a woman aged 25 to 39 with Graves disease. Sequencing was performed on peripheral blood mononuclear cells (PBMCs), taken at new diagnosis, from a patient treated with antithyroid drugs. This chain joins TRBV27 and TRBJ1-2, with 9 bases aligning to TRBD1. The chain's CDR3 is CASSLGPGTGGGLYGYTF. The CDR3 DNA reads as TGTGCCAGCAGTTTAGGGCCCGGCACAGGGGGCGGGCTCTATGGCTACACCTTC.